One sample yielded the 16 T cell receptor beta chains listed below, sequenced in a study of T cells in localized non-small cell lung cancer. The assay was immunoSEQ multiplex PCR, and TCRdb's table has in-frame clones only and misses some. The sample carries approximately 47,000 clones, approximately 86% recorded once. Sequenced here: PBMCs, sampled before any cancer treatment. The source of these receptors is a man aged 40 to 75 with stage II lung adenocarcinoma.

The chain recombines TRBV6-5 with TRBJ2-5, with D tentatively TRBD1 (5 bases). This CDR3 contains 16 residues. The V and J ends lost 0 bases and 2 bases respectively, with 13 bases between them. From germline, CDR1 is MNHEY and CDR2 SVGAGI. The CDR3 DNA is TGTGCCAGCAGTTACTCAGGCAGGGCTTGGCAAGAGACCCAGTACTTC. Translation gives CASSYSGRAWQETQYF.

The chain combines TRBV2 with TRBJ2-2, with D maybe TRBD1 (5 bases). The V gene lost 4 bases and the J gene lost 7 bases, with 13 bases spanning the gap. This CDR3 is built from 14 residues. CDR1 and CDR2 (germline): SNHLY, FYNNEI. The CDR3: CASSAETQGGELFF. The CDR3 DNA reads TGTGCCAGCAGTGCGGAGACCCAGGGCGGGGAGCTGTTTTTT.

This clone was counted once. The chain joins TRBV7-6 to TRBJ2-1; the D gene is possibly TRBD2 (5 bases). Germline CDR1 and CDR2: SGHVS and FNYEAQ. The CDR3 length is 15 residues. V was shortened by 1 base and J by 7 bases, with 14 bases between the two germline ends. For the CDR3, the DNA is TGTGCCAGCAGCTTAGTTGGTACGGGAATTAATGAGCAGTTCTTC. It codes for CASSLVGTGINEQFF.

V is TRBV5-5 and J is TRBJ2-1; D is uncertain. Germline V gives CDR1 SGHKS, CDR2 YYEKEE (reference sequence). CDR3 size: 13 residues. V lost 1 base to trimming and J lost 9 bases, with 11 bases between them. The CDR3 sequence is CASSLTALGEQFF. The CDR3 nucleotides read TGTGCCAGCAGCTTGACGGCTTTGGGTGAGCAGTTCTTC.

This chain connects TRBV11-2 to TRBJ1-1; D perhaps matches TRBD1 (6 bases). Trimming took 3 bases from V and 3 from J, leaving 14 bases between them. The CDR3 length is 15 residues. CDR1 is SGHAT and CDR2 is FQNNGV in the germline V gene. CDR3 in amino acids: CASSFGTYRDTEAFF. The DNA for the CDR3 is TGTGCCAGCAGCTTTGGGACATACCGTGACACTGAAGCTTTCTTT. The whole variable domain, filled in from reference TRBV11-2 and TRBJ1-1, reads EAGVAQSPRYKIIEKRQSVAFWCNPISGHATLYWYQQILGQGPKLLIQFQNNGVVDDSQLPKDRFSAERLKGVDSTLKIQPAKLEDSAVYLCASSFGTYRDTEAFFGQGTRLTVV.

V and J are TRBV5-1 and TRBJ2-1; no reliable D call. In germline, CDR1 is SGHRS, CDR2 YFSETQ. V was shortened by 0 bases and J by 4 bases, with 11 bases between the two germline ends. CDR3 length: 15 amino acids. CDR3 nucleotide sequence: TGCGCCAGCAGCTTGGGGGCCATAGGATACAATGAGCAGTTCTTC. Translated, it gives CASSLGAIGYNEQFF.

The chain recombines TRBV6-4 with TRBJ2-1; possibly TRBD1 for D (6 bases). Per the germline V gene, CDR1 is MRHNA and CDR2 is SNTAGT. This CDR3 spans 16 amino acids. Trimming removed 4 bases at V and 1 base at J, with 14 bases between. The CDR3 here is CASSGGLGASYNEQFF. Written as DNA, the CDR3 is TGTGCCAGCAGTGGGGGGCTGGGGGCTTCCTACAATGAGCAGTTCTTC.

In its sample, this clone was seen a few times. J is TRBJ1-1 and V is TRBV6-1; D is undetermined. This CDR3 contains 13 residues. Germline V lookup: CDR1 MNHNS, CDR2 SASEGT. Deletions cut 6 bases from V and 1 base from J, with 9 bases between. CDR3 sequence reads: CASRVVQNTEAFF. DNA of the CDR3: TGTGCCAGCAGAGTTGTCCAGAACACTGAAGCTTTCTTT.

CDR3: CASSESGRGLADTQYF. The DNA of the CDR3 is TGCGCCAGCAGTGAGTCGGGCAGGGGGCTGGCAGATACGCAGTATTTT. This rearrangement joins TRBV10-1 to TRBJ2-3, with TRBD1 matching 8 bases. The CDR3 is 16 residues long. With V trimmed by 0 bases and J by 4 bases, 6 bases remained unmatched. CDR1 is WNHNN and CDR2 is SYGVQD in the germline V gene (reference sequence).

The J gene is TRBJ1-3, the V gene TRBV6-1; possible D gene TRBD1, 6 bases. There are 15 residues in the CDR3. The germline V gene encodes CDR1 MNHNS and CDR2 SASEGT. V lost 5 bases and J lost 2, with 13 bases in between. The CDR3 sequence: CASSLSRGTGNTIYF. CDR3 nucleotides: TGTGCCAGCAGTCTGAGCAGGGGCACTGGAAACACCATATATTTT.

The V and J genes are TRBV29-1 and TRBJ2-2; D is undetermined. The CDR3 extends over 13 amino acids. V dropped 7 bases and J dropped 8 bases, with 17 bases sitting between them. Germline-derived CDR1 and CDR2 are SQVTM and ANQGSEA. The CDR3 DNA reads TGCAGCGCCTCCCCTGATCCCGGAGGGGAGCTGTTTTTT. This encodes CSASPDPGGELFF.

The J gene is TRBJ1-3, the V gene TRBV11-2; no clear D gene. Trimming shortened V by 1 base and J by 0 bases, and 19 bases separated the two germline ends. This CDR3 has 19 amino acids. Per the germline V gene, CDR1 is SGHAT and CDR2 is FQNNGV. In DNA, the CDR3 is TGTGCCAGCAGCTTAGTGACTTCGTCCAGCTTAAACTCTGGAAACACCATATATTTT. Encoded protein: CASSLVTSSSLNSGNTIYF.

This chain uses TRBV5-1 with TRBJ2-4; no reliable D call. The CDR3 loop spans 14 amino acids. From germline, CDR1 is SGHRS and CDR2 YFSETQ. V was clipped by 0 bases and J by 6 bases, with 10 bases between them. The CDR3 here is CASSLALDGNIQYF. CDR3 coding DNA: TGCGCCAGCAGCTTGGCCTTGGACGGAAACATTCAGTACTTC.

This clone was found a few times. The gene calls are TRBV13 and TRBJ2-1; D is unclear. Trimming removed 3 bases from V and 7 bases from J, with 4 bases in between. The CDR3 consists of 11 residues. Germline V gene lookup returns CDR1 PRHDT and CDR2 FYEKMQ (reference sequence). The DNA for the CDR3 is TGTGCCAGCAGCTTCGAAAATGAGCAGTTCTTC. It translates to CASSFENEQFF.

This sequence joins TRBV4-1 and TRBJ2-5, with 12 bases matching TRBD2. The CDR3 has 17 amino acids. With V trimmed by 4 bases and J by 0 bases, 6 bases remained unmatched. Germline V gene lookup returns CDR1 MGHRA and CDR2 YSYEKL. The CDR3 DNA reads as TGCGCCAGCAGCCTTCGGTGGACTAGCGGGGACCAAGAGACCCAGTACTTC. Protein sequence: CASSLRWTSGDQETQYF.

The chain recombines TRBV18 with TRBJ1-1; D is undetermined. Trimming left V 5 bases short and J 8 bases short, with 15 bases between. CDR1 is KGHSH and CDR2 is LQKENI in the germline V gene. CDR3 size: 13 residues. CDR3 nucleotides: TGTGCCAGCTCAGCCGTAGGGAGTCAGGAAGCTTTCTTT. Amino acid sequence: CASSAVGSQEAFF. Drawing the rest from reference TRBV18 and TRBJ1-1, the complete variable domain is NAGVMQNPRHLVRRRGQEARLRCSPMKGHSHVYWYRQLPEEGLKFMVYLQKENIIDESGMPKERFSAEFPKEGPSILRIQQVVRGDSAAYFCASSAVGSQEAFFGQGTRLTVV.